A selection of T cell receptor beta chains follows, all from one sample in a study of blood T cells in healthy people across ages. MiXCR, run by TCRdb on the 5' RACE reads, gives a single entry per CDR3 protein. The sample includes over 950,000 distinct CDR3 sequences, approximately 38% of them seen just once. Material for sequencing was blood. These receptors all stem from a man aged 18 to 29 in good health. The CDR3 runs from the conserved cysteine through the conserved F or W. A D gene is named only where the DNA matches it firmly. A clone size is listed for some rows: how often the clone was seen (once, few, many), or a class if it is expanded.

cdr3_aa cdr3_nt d_call j_call clone_size v_call
CASSLAVGGRKDNEQFF TGTGCCAGCAGTTTAGCGGTAGGCGGCAGGAAAGACAATGAGCAGTTCTTC . TRBJ2-1 . TRBV12-3/TRBV12-4
CASSQGVVPGAYEQYF TGTGCCAGCAGCCAAGGTGTCGTCCCAGGGGCCTACGAGCAGTACTTC . TRBJ2-7 few TRBV4-2
CASSFPSTGRLTYNEQFF TGTGCCAGCAGTTTTCCCTCCACGGGCAGGCTAACCTACAATGAGCAGTTCTTC . TRBJ2-1 few TRBV28
CASSQERGVGGYTF TGCGCCAGCAGCCAAGAACGGGGGGTTGGTGGCTACACCTTC . TRBJ1-2 . TRBV4-3
CASRNDRENTEAFF TGTGCCAGCAGAAACGACAGAGAGAACACTGAAGCTTTCTTT . TRBJ1-1 . TRBV2
CSAGTSYNEQYF TGCAGTGCCGGCACCTCCTACAATGAGCAGTACTTC . TRBJ2-7 . TRBV20-1
CASSLGPGQNYGYTF TGTGCCAGCAGCTTAGGGCCGGGACAGAACTATGGCTACACCTTC TRBD1 TRBJ1-2 few TRBV7-2
CASKASGTPYNSPLHF TGTGCCAGCAAGGCCTCCGGGACACCCTATAATTCACCCCTCCACTTT . TRBJ1-6 few TRBV14
CASSYRGTDSPLHF TGTGCCAGCAGCTACAGGGGCACGGATTCACCCCTCCACTTT TRBD1 TRBJ1-6 few TRBV6-6
CSAPPRGGGFGEKLFF TGCAGTGCTCCCCCGAGGGGAGGAGGGTTTGGGGAAAAACTGTTTTTT . TRBJ1-4 . TRBV20-1
CASSLGGYNEQFF TGTGCCAGCAGCTTAGGCGGGTACAATGAGCAGTTCTTC . TRBJ2-1 many TRBV5-1
CASSLNSNEQFF TGTGCCAGCAGCTTAAACAGCAATGAGCAGTTCTTC . TRBJ2-1 . TRBV11-1
CASSLNSGGGSTDTQYF TGTGCCAGCAGTTTGAATAGCGGGGGGGGTAGCACAGATACGCAGTATTTT TRBD2 TRBJ2-3 few TRBV12-3/TRBV12-4
CASSVGGGTSGYNEQYF TGTGCCAGCAGCGTAGGGGGGGGGACTAGCGGCTACAATGAGCAGTACTTC TRBD2 TRBJ2-7 . TRBV9
CASSFAGSGGTDTQYF TGTGCCAGCAGTTTTGCCGGATCAGGAGGCACAGATACGCAGTATTTT . TRBJ2-3 . TRBV28
CASSSGQMPNYGYTF TGCGCCAGCAGCTCTGGACAAATGCCAAACTATGGCTACACCTTC . TRBJ1-2 many TRBV5-1
CASSSREGQEYF TGTGCCAGCAGCTCCAGAGAAGGACAGGAGTATTTT TRBD1 TRBJ2-3 many TRBV7-2
CASSPPSGGRVDTQYF TGTGCCAGCAGCCCCCCGTCTGGGGGGCGGGTAGATACGCAGTATTTT . TRBJ2-3 few TRBV7-9
CSARPPSGGFLYEQYF TGCAGTGCTAGACCTCCTAGCGGGGGGTTCCTCTACGAGCAGTACTTC TRBD2 TRBJ2-7 . TRBV20-1
CGATEDRNTEAFF TGCGGTGCCACGGAGGACAGGAACACTGAAGCTTTCTTT . TRBJ1-1 . TRBV20-1
CSVPAGPYNEQFF TGCAGCGTCCCCGCGGGTCCTTACAATGAGCAGTTCTTC . TRBJ2-1 once TRBV29-1
CASISGAEEKQYF TGTGCCAGCATCAGCGGGGCCGAAGAGAAGCAGTACTTC TRBD2 TRBJ2-7 few TRBV2
CASSFRLRGTNEKLFF TGTGCCAGCAGTTTCCGATTGAGGGGGACTAATGAAAAACTGTTTTTT . TRBJ1-4 once TRBV6-5
CSVGGSGNQPQHF TGCAGTGTTGGGGGGTCCGGGAATCAGCCCCAGCATTTT . TRBJ1-5 . TRBV20-1
CSAAPWDSYEQYF TGCAGTGCTGCCCCCTGGGACAGCTACGAGCAGTACTTC TRBD1 TRBJ2-7 . TRBV20-1
CASSLNYNSPLHF TGTGCCAGCAGCTTGAACTATAATTCACCCCTCCACTTT . TRBJ1-6 many TRBV7-2
CASHYSGANTGELFF TGTGCCAGCCACTATAGCGGGGCGAACACCGGGGAGCTGTTTTTT TRBD2 TRBJ2-2 few TRBV19
CASSLTASDVETQYF TGTGCCAGCAGCTTAACGGCTAGCGATGTAGAGACCCAGTACTTC . TRBJ2-5 . TRBV11-2
CSAKGQGARGLSDTQYF TGCAGCGCGAAGGGACAGGGGGCCCGGGGACTATCAGATACGCAGTATTTT TRBD1 TRBJ2-3 . TRBV29-1
CASSDRPDSYEQYF TGTGCCAGCAGTGACAGGCCTGATTCCTACGAGCAGTACTTC . TRBJ2-7 . TRBV6-2/TRBV6-3
CSARDSNTEAFF TGCAGTGCTAGAGATTCGAACACTGAAGCTTTCTTT . TRBJ1-1 . TRBV20-1
CASSVGLGEARDLSGYTF TGTGCCAGCAGCGTAGGTTTGGGGGAGGCCCGGGATTTGTCTGGCTACACCTTC . TRBJ1-2 once TRBV9
CSARLLRQGRMNTEAFF TGCAGTGCTAGACTCCTCCGACAGGGGCGAATGAACACTGAAGCTTTCTTT TRBD1 TRBJ1-1 . TRBV20-1
CSATRQGDGYTF TGCAGTGCTACTCGACAGGGCGATGGCTACACCTTC TRBD1 TRBJ1-2 few TRBV20-1
CARSGARGTNEKLFF TGTGCCCGCAGCGGAGCAAGGGGAACTAATGAAAAACTGTTTTTT . TRBJ1-4 . TRBV9
CSARDQQGANYGYTF TGCAGTGCTAGAGATCAACAGGGGGCTAACTATGGCTACACCTTC TRBD1 TRBJ1-2 . TRBV20-1
CASGRGLRSTDTQYF TGTGCCAGCGGCAGGGGCCTTCGCAGCACAGATACGCAGTATTTT . TRBJ2-3 . TRBV3-1
CSPKWEGSDTQYF TGCAGTCCCAAGTGGGAGGGGTCAGATACGCAGTATTTT TRBD2 TRBJ2-3 . TRBV20-1
CASSPGQGTSGNTIYF TGTGCCAGCTCACCCGGACAGGGGACCTCTGGAAACACCATATATTTT TRBD1 TRBJ1-3 . TRBV18
CASSQGGVLMGPLHF TGCGCCAGCAGCCAAGGCGGGGTTCTGATGGGACCCCTCCACTTT . TRBJ1-6 few TRBV4-3
CANSSFGEETNYGYTF TGTGCCAACAGTTCCTTCGGGGAGGAGACCAACTATGGCTACACCTTC . TRBJ1-2 . TRBV6-6
CASSNDRGHGYTF TGTGCCAGCAGCAATGACAGGGGACATGGCTACACCTTC TRBD1 TRBJ1-2 . TRBV12-3/TRBV12-4
CASSLGQGSNYGYTF TGTGCCAGCAGCTTAGGACAGGGGAGTAACTATGGCTACACCTTC TRBD1 TRBJ1-2 many TRBV5-1
CSVVSRTRNYGYTF TGCAGCGTGGTGTCCCGAACACGGAACTATGGCTACACCTTC . TRBJ1-2 many TRBV29-1
CASSASGTGGALGGYTF TGTGCCAGCAGTGCAAGTGGGACAGGGGGCGCCTTGGGTGGCTACACCTTC TRBD1 TRBJ1-2 . TRBV6-1
CSASLLSVGDPEGEQFF TGCAGTGCTAGCCTACTTTCTGTGGGGGACCCAGAAGGTGAGCAGTTCTTC . TRBJ2-1 . TRBV20-1
CASLDRGVEQYF TGTGCCAGCCTCGACAGGGGGGTGGAGCAGTACTTC TRBD1 TRBJ2-7 few TRBV28
CASSFRTVQETQYF TGTGCCAGCAGTTTTCGGACAGTCCAAGAGACCCAGTACTTC . TRBJ2-5 . TRBV6-5
CASSGRMNTEAFF TGTGCCAGCAGCGGACGGATGAACACTGAAGCTTTCTTT . TRBJ1-1 . TRBV28
CASSHLINIGPSNEQYF TGTGCCAGCAGTCATCTAATTAACATAGGGCCCTCCAATGAGCAGTACTTC . TRBJ2-5 . TRBV6-2/TRBV6-3
CASGDLDRADTQYF TGTGCCAGCGGAGACCTCGACAGGGCAGATACGCAGTATTTT TRBD1 TRBJ2-3 few TRBV25-1
CASGLVGEAGNQPQHF TGTGCTAGTGGTTTGGTGGGGGAGGCCGGAAATCAGCCCCAGCATTTT . TRBJ1-5 few TRBV12-5
CVSSKNRDSEQYF TGTGTCAGCTCAAAAAACAGGGACTCCGAGCAGTACTTC . TRBJ2-7 . TRBV18
CASIPRTGRSPDNEQFF TGTGCCAGCATCCCTCGGACAGGCAGGTCCCCCGACAATGAGCAGTTCTTC TRBD1 TRBJ2-1 . TRBV7-9
CASSVAAKSYEQYF TGTGCCAGCAGTGTTGCAGCGAAATCCTACGAGCAGTACTTC . TRBJ2-7 . TRBV12-3/TRBV12-4